A selection of T cell receptor beta chains follows, all from one sample in a study of blood T cell repertoires in COVID-19. Data came from immunoSEQ multiplex PCR; TCRdb stores just in-frame clones and leaves some out. The repertoire holds 150,000 to 200,000 clones, with 75% to 95% as singletons. The specimen sequenced was peripheral blood. The receptors were gathered from a man in his forties or fifties with acute or convalescent COVID-19. The CDR3 runs from the conserved cysteine through the conserved F or W. The order of the fields is J gene, V gene, CDR3 protein.

TRBJ2-3	TRBV30	CAWSETADTQYF
TRBJ2-3	TRBV9	CASSVDGGGTDTQYF
TRBJ2-5	TRBV12-3/TRBV12-4	CASSGQGVETQYF
TRBJ2-3	TRBV20-1	CSASNQREYTDTQYF
TRBJ2-5	TRBV6-2/TRBV6-3	CASSSTGTSEETQYF
TRBJ1-3	TRBV5-5	CASRSGGRNSGNTIYF
TRBJ2-5	TRBV7-6	CASSLAIAGGRETQYF
TRBJ2-2	TRBV20-1	CSASLAGTGELFF
TRBJ2-5	TRBV11-2	CASSLVGQGAKTQYF
TRBJ1-3	TRBV18	CASSEAISGNTIYF
TRBJ2-1	TRBV27	CASSLMLRGVYNEQFF
TRBJ2-5	TRBV4-1	CASSQVGTGGKTQYF
TRBJ2-1	TRBV5-1	CASSLDRQGGVQFF
TRBJ2-3	TRBV30	CAWSGLAGEEFGTDTQYF
TRBJ2-1	TRBV15	CATSIDSGYLAELNEQFF
TRBJ2-6	TRBV28	CATGVFGANVLTF
TRBJ1-5	TRBV12-3/TRBV12-4	CASKPGVNQPQHF
TRBJ2-1	TRBV15	CATSRGTGAPLGNEQFF
TRBJ2-5	TRBV4-1	CASSQDAGLRSQETQYF
TRBJ2-5	TRBV5-1	CASSLVGERVETQYF
TRBJ2-7	TRBV18	CASSPRTNSYEQYF
TRBJ2-2	TRBV29-1	CSVGRVAGTNTGELFF
TRBJ2-3	TRBV9	CASSVLAGGRTDTQYF
TRBJ2-3	TRBV29-1	CSVEDRGDTQYF
TRBJ2-7	TRBV27	CASRGGWPYEQYF
TRBJ1-5	TRBV28	CASRGGVGQPQHF
TRBJ1-2	TRBV3-1/TRBV3-2	CASSQEGGLPGYTF
TRBJ2-3	TRBV11-2	CASSPAGTSGRASLDTQYF